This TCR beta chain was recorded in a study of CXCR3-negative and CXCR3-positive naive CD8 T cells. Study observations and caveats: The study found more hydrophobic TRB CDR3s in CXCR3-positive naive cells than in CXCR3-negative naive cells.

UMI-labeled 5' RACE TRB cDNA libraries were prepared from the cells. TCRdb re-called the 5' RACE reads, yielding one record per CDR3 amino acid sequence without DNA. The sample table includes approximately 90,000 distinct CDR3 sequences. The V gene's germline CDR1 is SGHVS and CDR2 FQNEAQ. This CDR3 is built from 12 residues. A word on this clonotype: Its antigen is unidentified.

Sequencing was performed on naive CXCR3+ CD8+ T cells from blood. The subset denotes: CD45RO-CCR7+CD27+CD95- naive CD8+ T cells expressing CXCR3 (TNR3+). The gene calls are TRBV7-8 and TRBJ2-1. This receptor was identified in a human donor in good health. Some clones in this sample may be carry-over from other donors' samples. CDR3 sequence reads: CASSLADNEQFF.